This entry lists 28 T cell receptor beta chains sequenced from one sample in a study of control samples from healthy donors and cancer patients. Profiled with immunoSEQ multiplex PCR; TCRdb holds only in-frame clones, not every one. The sample shows 150,000 to 200,000 clones, approximately 90% of them seen only once. The sequenced sample consisted of blood. The receptors originated from a man aged 30-40 years in good health.

This clone was picked up one time. This rearrangement joins TRBV19 to TRBJ1-2; no definite D call. The V gene's germline CDR1 is LNHDA and CDR2 SQIVND (reference sequence). The CDR3 covers 11 residues. V was cut by 10 bases and J by 5 bases, with 11 bases left in between. The CDR3 coding sequence is TGTGCCACCGGCGGTGGTTATGGCTACACCTTC. Protein product: CATGGGYGYTF.

The sample holds one count of this clone. V gene TRBV7-9 combines with J gene TRBJ1-1; D not resolved. This CDR3 has 14 residues. The V gene lost 7 bases and the J gene lost 0 bases, with 12 bases spanning the gap. The germline V gene encodes CDR1 SEHNR and CDR2 FQNEAQ (reference sequence). Here the CDR3 reads CASTPLGLNTEAFF. In DNA form, the CDR3 reads TGTGCCAGCACCCCGCTAGGCTTGAACACTGAAGCTTTCTTT.

This chain uses TRBV28 with TRBJ2-4; D possibly matches TRBD1 or TRBD2 (5 bases each). V was clipped by 6 bases and J by 8 bases, with 23 bases between them. CDR1 is MDHEN, CDR2 SYDVKM, per germline. The CDR3 covers 16 residues. CDR3 residues: CASSPTSGGDWDIQYF. The CDR3 DNA follows: TGTGCCAGCAGCCCAACTAGTGGGGGAGATTGGGACATTCAGTACTTC.

The V call is TRBV12-2, the J call TRBJ1-5; TRBD1 was called by the table and not checked on the DNA. TRBV12-2 is flagged as a pseudogene. This CDR3 is built from 17 residues. CDR3 sequence: CASRARAQGTSNQPQHF. The CDR3 DNA reads as TGTGCAAGTCGCGCCCGCGCCCAGGGTACCTCTAATCAGCCCCAGCATTTT.

The chain links TRBV19 to TRBJ1-1; D unresolved. CDR1 and CDR2 from the germline V gene are LNHDA and SQIVND (reference sequence). V lost 2 bases to trimming and J lost 3 bases, with 13 bases between them. The CDR3 consists of 15 residues. The CDR3 is CASSIPLAVDTEAFF. Written as DNA, the CDR3 is TGTGCCAGTAGTATACCCCTGGCTGTGGACACTGAAGCTTTCTTT.

This chain links TRBV7-2 with TRBJ1-4, with D possibly being TRBD1 (5 bases). CDR3 length: 13 amino acids. Germline CDR1 is SGHTA and CDR2 is FQGNSA. With 4 bases removed from V and 5 bases from J, the gap between germline ends came to 8 bases. CDR3 loop: CASSSRDNEKLFF. The CDR3 DNA follows: TGTGCCAGCAGCTCCCGGGACAATGAAAAACTGTTTTTT.

The V gene is TRBV5-1, the J gene TRBJ2-5, with D hard to call. Trimming took off 4 bases at V and 2 bases at J, with 12 bases between the two ends. The CDR3 runs to 14 residues. From germline, CDR1 is SGHRS and CDR2 YFSETQ. The CDR3 loop is CASSLMGKQETQYF. The CDR3 DNA sequence: TGCGCCAGCAGCCTAATGGGGAAACAAGAGACCCAGTACTTC.

The rearrangement uses TRBV3-1 (or the pseudogene TRBV3-2) and TRBJ1-1, with D maybe TRBD1 (5 bases). The CDR3 contains 14 residues. Per the germline V gene, CDR1 is LGHDT and CDR2 is YNNKEL (reference sequence). V was shortened by 1 base and J by 5 bases, with 11 bases between the two germline ends. CDR3 sequence reads: CASSQGGSRTEAFF. The CDR3 nucleotides are TGTGCCAGCAGCCAAGGGGGCTCGAGAACTGAAGCTTTCTTT.

The chain couples TRBV7-7 to TRBJ2-1; 9 bases are a match to TRBD2. V was clipped by 6 bases and J by 0 bases; unmatched bases: 6. Germline lookup yields CDR1 SSHAT and CDR2 FNYEAQ (reference sequence). This CDR3 is 16 amino acids long. The CDR3 DNA follows: TGTGCCAGCAGTTCCGGGCGGGAGGGCTCCTACAATGAGCAGTTCTTC. Residues: CASSSGREGSYNEQFF. The full variable domain, its missing parts supplied by reference TRBV7-7 and TRBJ2-1, is GAGVSQSPRYKVTKRGQDVTLRCDPISSHATLYWYQQALGQGPEFLTYFNYEAQPDKSGLPSDRFSAERPEGSISTLTIQRTEQRDSAMYRCASSSGREGSYNEQFFGPGTRLTVL.

The J gene is TRBJ2-2, the V gene TRBV20-1; D remains unclear. In germline, CDR1 is DFQATT, CDR2 SNEGSKA (reference sequence). The ends were cut back, 3 bases at V and 4 bases at J, with 15 bases in the middle. CDR3 length: 15 residues. In DNA form, the CDR3 reads TGCAGTGCTAGTCGAGAAGGGCCGAGCACCGGGGAGCTGTTTTTT. It translates to CSASREGPSTGELFF.

The chain has TRBV3-1 (or the pseudogene TRBV3-2) and TRBJ2-3; no reliable D call. The CDR3 totals 13 residues. V lost 1 base, J lost 3 bases, and 5 bases lay in between. The germline V gene encodes CDR1 LGHDT and CDR2 YNNKEL (reference sequence). The CDR3, as DNA: TGTGCCAGCAGCCAAGCCTTAACAGATACGCAGTATTTT. Its translation: CASSQALTDTQYF.

In DNA form, the CDR3 reads TGCGCCAGCAGCCAACCCCTCGACAGGGTGTTCTCTGGAAACACCATATATTTT. This codes for CASSQPLDRVFSGNTIYF. The chain carries TRBV4-1 and TRBJ1-3, with 7 positions matching TRBD1. Trimming removed 2 bases from V and 0 bases from J; junction bases left unmatched: 10. Per the germline V gene, CDR1 is MGHRA and CDR2 is YSYEKL. The CDR3 totals 18 residues.

This clone was recorded only once. The chain combines TRBV5-8 with TRBJ1-5; D might be TRBD1 (5 bases). Germline lookup yields CDR1 SGHTS and CDR2 YDEGEE. V was pared by 5 bases and J by 7 bases, with 13 bases between. CDR3 size: 13 residues. The CDR3 coding sequence is TGTGCCAGCAGACATTCCAGGGTCCAGCCCCAGCATTTT. As protein: CASRHSRVQPQHF.

The V call is TRBV27, the J call TRBJ2-7; D call uncertain. The CDR3 has 15 residues. Germline lookup yields CDR1 MNHEY and CDR2 SMNVEV (reference sequence). V shed 5 bases and J shed 1 base, with 15 bases lying between them. The chain's CDR3 is CASSPRGQASYEQYF. The CDR3 DNA follows: TGTGCCAGCAGTCCAAGAGGCCAGGCTTCCTACGAGCAGTACTTC.

The V call is TRBV5-1, the J call TRBJ1-2; a possible D gene is TRBD1 (6 bases). V lost 0 bases and J lost 7, with 19 bases in between. Germline V gene data show CDR1 as SGHRS and CDR2 as YFSETQ. This CDR3 has 16 amino acids. The CDR3 protein is CASSLDIQGLRAGYTF. The DNA of the CDR3 is TGCGCCAGCAGCTTGGACATACAGGGACTCAGGGCTGGCTACACCTTC. The whole variable domain, filled in from reference TRBV5-1 and TRBJ1-2, reads KAGVTQTPRYLIKTRGQQVTLSCSPISGHRSVSWYQQTPGQGLQFLFEYFSETQRNKGNFPGRFSGRQFSNSRSEMNVSTLELGDSALYLCASSLDIQGLRAGYTFGSGTRLTVV.

The J gene is TRBJ2-7, the V gene TRBV19; D tentatively fits TRBD1 or TRBD2 (5 bases each). V gave up 6 bases and J gave up 2 bases, with 11 bases separating them. The CDR3 spans 13 residues. CDR1 LNHDA and CDR2 SQIVND come from the germline V gene (reference sequence). The CDR3 DNA reads TGTGCCAGTAGGGGGACCGGACCCTACGAGCAGTACTTC. Residues: CASRGTGPYEQYF.

The sample holds a few counts of this clone. The V call is TRBV7-3, the J call TRBJ2-2; the D gene could be TRBD1 or TRBD2 (5 bases each). V gave up 2 bases and J gave up 0 bases, with 7 bases separating them. CDR1 is SGHTA, CDR2 FQGTGA, per germline. CDR3 length: 15 residues. The CDR3 DNA reads TGTGCCAGCAGCTTAGGGGGTGCGAACACCGGGGAGCTGTTTTTT. As protein: CASSLGGANTGELFF.

CDR3 nucleotides: TGTGCCAGCAGCTCGGAGGGGGCCAATCAGCCCCAGCATTTT. This codes for CASSSEGANQPQHF. This chain uses TRBV7-6 with TRBJ1-5; 7 positions agree with TRBD1. The CDR3 is 14 residues long. The germline V gene encodes CDR1 SGHVS and CDR2 FNYEAQ. Trimming cost V 4 bases and J 3 bases; bases outside gene matches: 3. Full variable domain (missing parts from reference TRBV7-6 and TRBJ1-5): GAGVSQSPRYKVTKRGQDVALRCDPISGHVSLYWYRQALGQGPEFLTYFNYEAQQDKSGLPNDRFSAERPEGSISTLTIQRTEQRDSAMYRCASSSEGANQPQHFGDGTRLSIL.

The chain is built from TRBV12-3 or TRBV12-4 and TRBJ1-2; D call uncertain. Trimming took 5 bases from V and 4 from J, leaving 8 bases between them. This CDR3 has 12 amino acids. The CDR3 sequence is CASSPGSYGYTF. The CDR3 DNA is TGTGCCAGCAGTCCCGGATCCTATGGCTACACCTTC.

The J gene is TRBJ1-1, the V gene TRBV7-9; TRBD1 is a possible D gene (6 bases). Germline V lookup: CDR1 SEHNR, CDR2 FQNEAQ (reference sequence). The ends were cut back, 4 bases at V and 5 bases at J, with 20 bases in the middle. This CDR3 comprises 16 residues. This CDR3 reads CASSSWLGATGTEAFF. CDR3 bases: TGTGCCAGCAGCTCATGGCTGGGGGCCACGGGGACTGAAGCTTTCTTT.

This chain connects TRBV7-9 to TRBJ2-2, with D perhaps TRBD1 (6 bases). CDR3 length equals 16 residues. Deletions cut 7 bases from V and 5 bases from J, with 20 bases between. The germline CDR1 and CDR2 sequences are SEHNR and FQNEAQ (reference sequence). The CDR3 DNA sequence: TGTGCCAGCACCTATAAGGGACAAAGCCTTACCGGGGAGCTGTTTTTT. Translating it yields CASTYKGQSLTGELFF.

The rearrangement links TRBV2 to TRBJ1-3; D remains unclear. The CDR3 has 13 amino acids. V was cut by 7 bases and J by 4 bases, with 11 bases left in between. CDR1 and CDR2 from the germline V gene are SNHLY and FYNNEI. CDR3 region: CASTSVNGNTIYF. DNA of the CDR3: TGTGCCAGCACGTCAGTAAACGGAAACACCATATATTTT.

Here the CDR3 DNA reads TGTGCCAGCTCACTGACAGGGGGCACACCCGAGCAGTACTTC. It translates to CASSLTGGTPEQYF. The chain joins TRBV18 to TRBJ2-7; 10 nucleotides match TRBD1. V lost 4 bases, J lost 6 bases, and 6 bases stayed unmatched. The V gene's germline CDR1 is KGHSH and CDR2 LQKENI. This CDR3 spans 14 amino acids.

This clone has only one observation. The rearrangement links TRBV27 to TRBJ2-7, with 9 positions matching TRBD2. CDR3 length: 15 residues. Germline loops: CDR1 MNHEY, CDR2 SMNVEV (reference sequence). The J segment lost 5 bases and the V segment lost 5 bases, leaving 10 bases of the junction unmatched. CDR3 protein: CASSRPAGGSNEQYF. The CDR3 bases are TGTGCCAGCAGTCGCCCCGCGGGGGGGTCTAACGAGCAGTACTTC.

The chain uses TRBV19 and TRBJ2-5, with 11 bases lining up with TRBD2. The CDR3 length is 15 residues. V lost 5 bases, J lost 3 bases, and 5 bases stayed unmatched. CDR1 is LNHDA, CDR2 SQIVND, per germline (reference sequence). The CDR3 DNA reads as TGTGCCAGTAGTGGGTTAGCGGGAGGGAAAGAGACCCAGTACTTC. This gives the protein CASSGLAGGKETQYF.

This chain connects TRBV10-3 to TRBJ1-5, with no clear D. CDR1 and CDR2 from the germline V gene are ENHRY and SYGVKD. Trimming shortened V by 3 bases and J by 0 bases, and 9 bases separated the two germline ends. The CDR3 length is 15 residues. The DNA of the CDR3 is TGTGCCATCAGTGACCAGAAATATAGCAATCAGCCCCAGCATTTT. Translation: CAISDQKYSNQPQHF.

The genes are TRBV2 and TRBJ1-1; 9 bases agree with TRBD1. After removal of 3 bases from V and 8 bases from J, the junction contained 7 bases not matched to a gene. The CDR3 consists of 14 residues. The V gene's germline CDR1 is SNHLY and CDR2 FYNNEI. DNA of the CDR3: TGTGCCAGCAGTGATCGGGACAGGGTAAGGGAAGCTTTCTTT. Translated: CASSDRDRVREAFF.

The chain couples TRBV4-1 to TRBJ2-7; D is uncertain. This CDR3 is built from 15 residues. Trimming left V 1 base short and J 5 bases short, with 15 bases between. CDR1 is MGHRA, CDR2 YSYEKL, per germline. This CDR3 reads CASSQARHDDNEQYF. The CDR3 region has the DNA TGCGCCAGCAGCCAAGCCCGACACGACGACAACGAGCAGTACTTC.